One sample yielded the 13 T cell receptor beta chains listed below, sequenced in a study of T-cell memory formation after mild COVID-19. TCRdb used MiXCR to reprocess the 5' RACE reads, holding one entry per CDR3 protein. The data show 140,000 or so distinct CDR3 sequences, roughly 19% seen once. The sample was PBMCs or a T cell subset sorted from them (not recorded which). Receptor source: an adult woman who had mild COVID-19 (a few samples of this study predate the infection). Cell type and time point are not known.

This clonotype occurred a few times. The chain couples TRBV7-9 to TRBJ1-2; perhaps TRBD1 as D (5 bases). The CDR3 is 14 residues long. Trimming shortened V by 0 bases and J by 5 bases, and 10 bases separated the two germline ends. The germline V gene has CDR1 SEHNR and CDR2 FQNEAQ (reference sequence). As DNA, the CDR3 is TGTGCCAGCAGCTTAGCGGCAGGGTCTTATGGCTACACCTTC. It encodes CASSLAAGSYGYTF.

J is TRBJ2-5 and V is TRBV7-3; the D gene is possibly TRBD2 (5 bases). CDR1 and CDR2 from the germline V gene are SGHTA and FQGTGA. CDR3 length: 14 amino acids. Trimming pared 1 base from V and 5 bases from J, leaving 11 bases between. The CDR3 spells CASSLSGLGETQYF. The CDR3 DNA sequence: TGTGCCAGCAGCTTAAGTGGACTGGGCGAGACCCAGTACTTC.

The table lists this clonotype with a few counts. V gene TRBV30 combines with J gene TRBJ2-5; 7 positions match TRBD1. Trimming cost V 1 base and J 0 bases; bases outside gene matches: 8. CDR3 length: 16 amino acids. Germline values: CDR1 GTSNPN, CDR2 SVGIG (reference sequence). The CDR3, as DNA: TGTGCCTGGAGTGGGGGACAGCTACAGTACCAAGAGACCCAGTACTTC. Translating it yields CAWSGGQLQYQETQYF.

The gene calls are TRBV12-3 or TRBV12-4 and TRBJ2-7; D unresolved. V was pared by 5 bases and J by 7 bases, with 12 bases between. The CDR3 is 12 amino acids. In nucleotides, the CDR3 is TGTGCCAGCAGTGACCGATCTAGGGAGCAGTACTTC. Its protein is CASSDRSREQYF.

The V gene is TRBV30, the J gene TRBJ1-5; 10 bases line up with TRBD1. Germline CDR1 and CDR2: GTSNPN and SVGIG (reference sequence). V lost 4 bases, J lost 6 bases, and 6 bases stayed unmatched. The CDR3 length is 14 residues. The CDR3 DNA follows: TGTGCCTGGACGGGACAGGGGAAAAGTCAGCCCCAGCATTTT. It yields the protein CAWTGQGKSQPQHF.

V usage is TRBV7-2 and J usage is TRBJ1-2; weak D call: TRBD1 (6 bases). This CDR3 is built from 14 residues. Germline V gene lookup returns CDR1 SGHTA and CDR2 FQGNSA. Between the trimmed V and J ends, which lost 4 bases and 3 bases, there was a span of 12 bases. CDR3 DNA sequence: TGTGCCAGCAGCTGGACAGAGTACTACTATGGCTACACCTTC. Amino acids: CASSWTEYYYGYTF. The full variable domain, in which reference TRBV7-2 and TRBJ1-2 provide the parts outside the CDR3, is GAGVSQSPSNKVTEKGKDVELRCDPISGHTALYWYRQSLGQGLEFLIYFQGNSAPDKSGLPSDRFSAERTGGSVSTLTIQRTQQEDSAVYLCASSWTEYYYGYTFGSGTRLTVV.

This chain uses TRBV27 with TRBJ1-6, with D perhaps matching TRBD1 (5 bases). Trimming took off 5 bases at V and 7 bases at J, with 15 bases between the two ends. The CDR3 has 15 amino acids. In germline, CDR1 is MNHEY, CDR2 SMNVEV (reference sequence). The CDR3 DNA reads as TGTGCCAGCAGTACCAGGGTGCGGGCCAATTCACCCCTCCACTTT. This translates into CASSTRVRANSPLHF.

The rearrangement joins TRBV5-5 to TRBJ2-3; TRBD2 matches 9 bases. The CDR3 covers 16 residues. Per the germline V gene, CDR1 is SGHKS and CDR2 is YYEKEE (reference sequence). V was pared by 0 bases and J by 2 bases, with 4 bases of the junction left unmatched. CDR3 protein: CASSLVRGGYTDTQYF. In nucleotides, the CDR3 is TGTGCCAGCAGCTTGGTGCGGGGGGGATACACAGATACGCAGTATTTT.

The chain couples TRBV5-1 to TRBJ2-1, with D perhaps assigned TRBD1 or TRBD2 (7 bases each). The CDR3 extends over 15 amino acids. Germline-derived CDR1 and CDR2 are SGHRS and YFSETQ. V dropped 4 bases and J dropped 4 bases, with 15 bases sitting between them. This CDR3 reads CASSVGGTAYNEQFF. CDR3 nucleotides: TGCGCCAGCAGCGTGGGGGGGACAGCTTACAATGAGCAGTTCTTC.

V and J are TRBV7-9 and TRBJ2-6; D perhaps matches TRBD2 (6 bases). The CDR3 sequence is 14 residues long. The germline V and J ends were trimmed by 10 bases and 0 bases, with 10 bases remaining between them. The germline V gene encodes CDR1 SEHNR and CDR2 FQNEAQ (reference sequence). DNA for the CDR3: TGTGCCAAGGCGGGGAGCTCTGGGGCCAACGTCCTGACTTTC. Residues: CAKAGSSGANVLTF.

This clonotype has a handful of counts. The V gene is TRBV16, the J gene TRBJ2-3; D call uncertain. CDR1 KGHSY and CDR2 FQNENV come from the germline V gene. V dropped 2 bases and J dropped 3 bases, with 9 bases sitting between them. This CDR3 is built from 14 residues. CDR3 region: CASSQRLGTDTQYF. The DNA for the CDR3 is TGTGCCAGCAGCCAACGGCTGGGAACAGATACGCAGTATTTT.

This clonotype was recorded a few times. This sequence joins TRBV20-1 and TRBJ2-2, with 8 bases lining up with TRBD2. Germline assignment: CDR1 DFQATT and CDR2 SNEGSKA (reference sequence). V dropped 5 bases and J dropped 1; count of bases not matched to a gene: 3. The CDR3 covers 14 residues. CDR3 bases: TGCAGTGCTGGGAGCGGGGGGAACACCGGGGAGCTGTTTTTT. Amino acid sequence: CSAGSGGNTGELFF.

This clonotype came up many times. The DNA of the CDR3 is TGTGCCAGTAGGGGAGGCGCTGAAGCTTTCTTT. It translates to CASRGGAEAFF. V gene TRBV3-1 combines with J gene TRBJ1-1; possibly TRBD1 for D (5 bases). Germline CDR1 LGHDT, CDR2 YNNKEL (reference sequence). There are 11 residues in the CDR3. The germline V and J ends were trimmed by 9 bases and 6 bases, with 11 bases remaining between them. Full variable domain (outside the CDR3, taken from reference TRBV3-1 and TRBJ1-1): DTAVSQTPKYLVTQMGNDKSIKCEQNLGHDTMYWYKQDSKKFLKIMFSYNNKELIINETVPNRFSPKSPDKAHLNLHINSLELGDSAVYFCASRGGAEAFFGQGTRLTVV.